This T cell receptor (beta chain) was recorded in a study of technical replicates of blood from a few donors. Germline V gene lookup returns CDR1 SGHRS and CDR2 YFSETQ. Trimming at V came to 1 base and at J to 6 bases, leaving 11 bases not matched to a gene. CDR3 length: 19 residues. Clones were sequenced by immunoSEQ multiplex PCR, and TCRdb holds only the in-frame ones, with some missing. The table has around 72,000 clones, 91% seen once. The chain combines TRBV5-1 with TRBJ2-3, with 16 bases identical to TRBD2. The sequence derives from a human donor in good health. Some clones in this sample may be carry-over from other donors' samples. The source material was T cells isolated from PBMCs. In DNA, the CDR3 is TGCGCCAGCAGCTTGTTTGGGACTAGCGGGGGGGTACCGGCGGATACGCAGTATTTT. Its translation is CASSLFGTSGGVPADTQYF.